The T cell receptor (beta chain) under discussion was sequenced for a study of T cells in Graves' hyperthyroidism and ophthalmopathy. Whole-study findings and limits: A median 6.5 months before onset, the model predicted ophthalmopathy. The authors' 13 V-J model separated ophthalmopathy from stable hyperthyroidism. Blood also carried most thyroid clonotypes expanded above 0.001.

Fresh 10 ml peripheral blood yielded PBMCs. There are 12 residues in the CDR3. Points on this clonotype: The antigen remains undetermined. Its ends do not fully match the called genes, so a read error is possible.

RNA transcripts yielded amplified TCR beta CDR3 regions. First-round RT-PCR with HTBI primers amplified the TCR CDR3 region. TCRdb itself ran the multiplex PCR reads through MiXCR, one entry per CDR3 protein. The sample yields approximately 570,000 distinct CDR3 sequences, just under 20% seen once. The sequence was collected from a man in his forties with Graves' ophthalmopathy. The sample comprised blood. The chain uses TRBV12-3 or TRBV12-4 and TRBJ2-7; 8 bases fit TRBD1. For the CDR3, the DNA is TGTACCAGCAGTAGACAGGGGTACGAGCAGTACTTC. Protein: CTSSRQGYEQYF.